These T cell receptor beta chains were read from a single sample in a study of CD8 T cells in Susac syndrome. TCRdb re-derived calls from the immunoSEQ multiplex PCR reads in MiXCR, one entry per CDR3 protein. The table shows about 94,000 distinct CDR3 sequences, with about 94% occurring only once. The specimen sequenced was CD4+ T cells from PBMCs. These receptors all come from a human donor with Susac syndrome. The CDR3 runs from the conserved cysteine through the conserved F or W.

j_call: TRBJ2-1
v_call: TRBV6-1
cdr3_aa: CASREGQEYNEQFF

j_call: TRBJ2-5
v_call: TRBV20-1
cdr3_aa: CSAGGTLHF

j_call: TRBJ2-1
v_call: TRBV20-1
cdr3_aa: CSALGEGPYNEQFF

j_call: TRBJ2-5
v_call: TRBV11-2
cdr3_aa: CASSKTSGGAQETQYF

j_call: TRBJ1-1
v_call: TRBV19
cdr3_aa: CASPTDQGGNTEAFF

j_call: TRBJ1-3
v_call: TRBV7-9
cdr3_aa: CASSLARRTISGNTIYF

j_call: TRBJ2-5
v_call: TRBV20-1
cdr3_aa: CSAGGGTSGGSRETQYF

j_call: TRBJ1-5
v_call: TRBV27
cdr3_aa: CASSRQGNRDGNQPQHF

j_call: TRBJ2-1
v_call: TRBV9
cdr3_aa: CASSWTSDEQFF

j_call: TRBJ2-1
v_call: TRBV29-1
cdr3_aa: CSVGLAGGGEQFF

j_call: TRBJ2-1
v_call: TRBV20-1
cdr3_aa: CSASIGGRSNEQFF

j_call: TRBJ2-5
v_call: TRBV5-1
cdr3_aa: CASSLGGLATQETQYF

j_call: TRBJ1-2
v_call: TRBV7-8
cdr3_aa: CASSLIQGRNYGYTF

j_call: TRBJ2-1
v_call: TRBV11-2
cdr3_aa: CASSSIRGQTIEQFF

j_call: TRBJ1-1
v_call: TRBV19
cdr3_aa: CASSIRQGSEAFF

j_call: TRBJ2-1
v_call: TRBV5-1
cdr3_aa: CASSLLWGAIYNEQFF

j_call: TRBJ1-4
v_call: TRBV6-5
cdr3_aa: CASSYSSFGKLFF

j_call: TRBJ1-5
v_call: TRBV18
cdr3_aa: CASSLRGDNQPQHF

j_call: TRBJ2-7
v_call: TRBV29-1
cdr3_aa: CSVEGRRYEQYF

j_call: TRBJ2-1
v_call: TRBV6-5
cdr3_aa: CASSYSNRKYNEQFF

j_call: TRBJ2-7
v_call: TRBV20-1
cdr3_aa: CSAWDGPTYEQYF

j_call: TRBJ1-2
v_call: TRBV12-3/TRBV12-4
cdr3_aa: CASSFPGQSYGYTF